Listed here is a single T cell receptor (beta chain). Antigen unknown. V was trimmed by 5 bases and J by 5 bases, leaving 15 bases between them. The CDR3 runs to 14 residues. Germline-derived CDR1 and CDR2 are MDHEN and SYDVKM. Exclusion of a patient resulted from uncontrolled infection, other autoimmune disease, pregnancy or lactation. A roughly 10 ml volume of fresh peripheral blood provided the PBMCs. What was amplified from RNA transcripts were TCR beta CDR3 regions. The primer set for the first-round RT-PCR of the TCR CDR3 was HTBI. TCRdb fed the multiplex PCR reads into MiXCR, producing one record per CDR3 protein. The sample holds approximately 430,000 distinct CDR3 sequences, approximately 14% seen once. This entry belongs to a study of T cells in Graves' hyperthyroidism and ophthalmopathy. Notes on the study in general: Most thyroid clonotypes that were expanded above 0.001 also turned up in blood. Ophthalmopathy was model-predicted a median about 6.9 months pre-onset.

This clonotype was sampled from a woman under 30 with Graves' hyperthyroidism. The sequenced material came from blood. The chain uses TRBV28 and TRBJ1-1; D is perhaps TRBD1 (6 bases). CDR3 region: CASSPSRGMTEAFF. As DNA, the CDR3 is TGTGCCAGCAGTCCCTCCAGGGGTATGACTGAAGCTTTCTTT.